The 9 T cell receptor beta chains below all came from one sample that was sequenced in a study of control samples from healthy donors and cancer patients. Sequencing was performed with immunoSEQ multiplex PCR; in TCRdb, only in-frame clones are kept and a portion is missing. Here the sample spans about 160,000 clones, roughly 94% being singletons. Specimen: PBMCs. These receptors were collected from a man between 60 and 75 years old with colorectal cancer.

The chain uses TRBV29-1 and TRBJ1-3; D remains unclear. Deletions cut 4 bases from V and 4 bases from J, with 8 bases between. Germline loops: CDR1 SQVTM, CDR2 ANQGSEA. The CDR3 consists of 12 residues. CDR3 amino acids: CSVAAVGNTIYF. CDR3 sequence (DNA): TGCAGCGTTGCGGCGGTAGGAAACACCATATATTTT. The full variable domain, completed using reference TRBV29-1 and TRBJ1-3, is SAVISQKPSRDICQRGTSLTIQCQVDSQVTMMFWYRQQPGQSLTLIATANQGSEATYESGFVIDKFPISRPNLTFSTLTVSNMSPEDSSIYLCSVAAVGNTIYFGEGSWLTVV.

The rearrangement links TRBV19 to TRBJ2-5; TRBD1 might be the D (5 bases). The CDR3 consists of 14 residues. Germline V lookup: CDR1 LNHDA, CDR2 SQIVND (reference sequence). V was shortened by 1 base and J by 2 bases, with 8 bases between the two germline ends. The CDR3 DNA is TGTGCCAGTAGTATAGCCGACAGACAAGAGACCCAGTACTTC. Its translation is CASSIADRQETQYF. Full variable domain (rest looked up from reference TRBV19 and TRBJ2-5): DGGITQSPKYLFRKEGQNVTLSCEQNLNHDAMYWYRQDPGQGLRLIYYSQIVNDFQKGDIAEGYSVSREKKESFPLTVTSAQKNPTAFYLCASSIADRQETQYFGPGTRLLVL.

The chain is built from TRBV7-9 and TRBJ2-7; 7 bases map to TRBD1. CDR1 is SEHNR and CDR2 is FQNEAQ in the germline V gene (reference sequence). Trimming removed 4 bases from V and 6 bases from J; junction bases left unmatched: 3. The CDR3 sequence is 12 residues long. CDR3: CASSSQGLEQYF. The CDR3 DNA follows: TGTGCCAGCAGCTCACAGGGGCTCGAGCAGTACTTC.

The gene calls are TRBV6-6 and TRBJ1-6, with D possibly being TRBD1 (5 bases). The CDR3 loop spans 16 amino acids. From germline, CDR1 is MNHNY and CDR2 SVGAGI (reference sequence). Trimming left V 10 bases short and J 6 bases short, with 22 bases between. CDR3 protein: CATTWGGVVGNSPLHF. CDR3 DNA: TGTGCCACCACCTGGGGGGGTGTAGTTGGTAATTCACCCCTCCACTTT.

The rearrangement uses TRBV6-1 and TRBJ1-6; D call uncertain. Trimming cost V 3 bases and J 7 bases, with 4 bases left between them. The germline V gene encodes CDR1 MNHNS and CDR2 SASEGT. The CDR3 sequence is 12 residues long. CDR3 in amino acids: CASSDLNSPLHF. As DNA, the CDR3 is TGTGCCAGCAGTGATCTAAATTCACCCCTCCACTTT.

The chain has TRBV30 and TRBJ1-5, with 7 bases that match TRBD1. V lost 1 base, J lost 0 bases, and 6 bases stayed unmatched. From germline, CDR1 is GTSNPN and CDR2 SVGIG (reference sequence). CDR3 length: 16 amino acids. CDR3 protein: CAWSEGYRGSNQPQHF. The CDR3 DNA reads TGTGCCTGGAGTGAAGGATACAGGGGTAGCAATCAGCCCCAGCATTTT.

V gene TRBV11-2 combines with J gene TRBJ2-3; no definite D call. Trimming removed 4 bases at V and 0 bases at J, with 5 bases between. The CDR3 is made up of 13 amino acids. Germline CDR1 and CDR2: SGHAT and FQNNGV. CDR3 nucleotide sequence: TGTGCCAGCAGCTCCGGTAGCACAGATACGCAGTATTTT. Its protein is CASSSGSTDTQYF.

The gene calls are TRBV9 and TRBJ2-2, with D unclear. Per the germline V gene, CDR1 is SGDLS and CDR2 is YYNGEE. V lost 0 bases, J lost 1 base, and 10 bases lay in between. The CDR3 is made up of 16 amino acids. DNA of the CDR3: TGTGCCAGCAGCGTAGAATTGGACGAGAACACCGGGGAGCTGTTTTTT. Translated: CASSVELDENTGELFF.

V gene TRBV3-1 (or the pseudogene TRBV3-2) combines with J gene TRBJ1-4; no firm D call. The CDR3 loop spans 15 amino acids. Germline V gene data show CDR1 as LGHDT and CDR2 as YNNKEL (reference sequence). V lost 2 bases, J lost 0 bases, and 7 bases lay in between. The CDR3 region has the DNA TGTGCCAGCAGCCAATCAAGGGCAACTAATGAAAAACTGTTTTTT. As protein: CASSQSRATNEKLFF.